This entry lists 2 T cell receptor beta chains sequenced from one sample in a study of beta chain features in type 1 diabetes. As every portion of the isolated RNA was reverse transcribed, the sequencing read expressed TCRB transcripts. Some clones are missing from TCRdb's copy, which holds only in-frame ones; the method was immunoSEQ multiplex PCR. Found here are about 160,000 clones, 9% to 10% of them singletons; the top ten hold over 2%. Specimen: central memory CD4+ T cells from blood. The origin of the receptors is a woman under 30 in good health.

This clone showed up many times. This sample also contains other DNA sequences that code for the same CDR3. The rearrangement uses TRBV11-2 and TRBJ2-7; no clear D gene. V lost 2 bases and J 4 bases, leaving 3 bases between the germline ends. The CDR3 is 11 amino acids. Germline V gene sequence: CDR1 SGHAT, CDR2 FQNNGV. Written as DNA, the CDR3 is TGTGCCAGCAGCTTACAGTACGAGCAGTACTTC. This encodes CASSLQYEQYF.

The sample holds a few counts of this clone. J is TRBJ2-3 and V is TRBV4-3; 9 bases map to TRBD2. J gave up 0 bases and V 3 bases, and 4 bases lay outside the gene matches. There are 16 residues in the CDR3. The germline gives CDR1 LGHNA, CDR2 YSLEER. The DNA for the CDR3 is TGCGCCAGCAGCCAGCGGGGGGGCCAAAGCACAGATACGCAGTATTTT. Its protein is CASSQRGGQSTDTQYF.